The rows below give T cell receptor beta chains drawn from one sample of a study of beta chain features in type 1 diabetes. TCRdb's copy holds only in-frame clones and misses some; the assay was immunoSEQ multiplex PCR. The sample contains about 660,000 clones, about an eighth of which appear only once. Sequencing input: naive CD4+ T cells from blood. These receptors were obtained from a man aged 18 to 29 with type 1 diabetes. CDR3s leave out the opening cysteine and the closing phenylalanine or tryptophan. Part of the rows lack a size; the others show once, few, many or a class for expanded clones.

clone_size v_call cdr3_aa
NA TRBV30 ALDRGPVGNQPQH
many TRBV10-3 ASTAYNEQF
NA TRBV19 ASSNIVGGQKDYNEQF
NA TRBV30 AWTPPWRRYTDTQY
NA TRBV28 SHRTATGTEAF
few TRBV29-1 SVCKGARTEAF
NA TRBV28 ASSPPGTGIYEQY
few TRBV5-1 ASSLAGRSVQY
few TRBV9 ASSPQVGSYNEQF
few TRBV5-1 ASSATGSGANVLT
NA TRBV4-1 ASSRQANYGYT
NA TRBV9 ASSVITGKSNEQF
NA TRBV4-1 ASSQDGQGTNYGYT
few TRBV7-2 ASSPMGGSTDTQY
few TRBV10-2 ASSVADTQY
NA TRBV7-6 ASSSQPAQETQY
few TRBV11-1 ASSFSGTDTQY
few TRBV10-3 AISEQTGVYEQY
NA TRBV25-1 ASSEKEGHAETQY
NA TRBV4-2 ASSLQADNEKLF
NA TRBV18 ASSLGQGAYETQY
NA TRBV15 ATSRVKSRSPHNEQF
NA TRBV27 ASRGQGQSGGYT
NA TRBV28 ASSLAGLRGYT
NA TRBV7-9 ASSGLAGGLYNEQF
few TRBV18 ASSPRHVTDTQY
few TRBV4-2 ASSQGAKETQY
NA TRBV2 ASSPQFVAKNIQY
NA TRBV7-2 ASSLISLTSRQETQY
NA TRBV7-2 ASSLAVGVSYEQY
NA TRBV7-9 ASSLGTIYQPQH
NA TRBV4-1 ASSQVGRGQGGYT
few TRBV7-2 ASNPTPKLPPEQY
few TRBV7-9 ASSILPGQKNTNYGYT
few TRBV10-3 AISESILNYGYT
NA TRBV7-9 ASSLTRWGSGANVLT
few TRBV19 ASKREQGPYEQY
few TRBV5-1 ASSLGTAFTGELF
NA TRBV20-1 SAGWETQY
NA TRBV6-5 ASRETTAGSDTQY
NA TRBV29-1 SVVTGGLLYEQY
NA TRBV7-9 ASSPGTLSYEQY
few TRBV2 ASSRTGYT
few TRBV2 ASSGDWVGAQY
NA TRBV11-1 ASGPGQSYNEQF
few TRBV7-6 ASSLASAETQY
few TRBV6-5 ASSYGQSNEQF
NA TRBV2 ASPGSMGGIGYT